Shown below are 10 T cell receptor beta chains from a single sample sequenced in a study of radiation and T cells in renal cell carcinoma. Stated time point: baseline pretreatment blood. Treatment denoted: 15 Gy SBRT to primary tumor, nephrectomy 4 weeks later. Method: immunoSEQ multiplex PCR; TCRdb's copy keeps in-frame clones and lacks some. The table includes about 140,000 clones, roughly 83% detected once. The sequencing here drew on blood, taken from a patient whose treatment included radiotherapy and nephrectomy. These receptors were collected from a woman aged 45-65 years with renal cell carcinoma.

CDR3 nucleotide sequence: TGTGCCAGCAGCCAAGATAGACGGACAGATACGCAGTATTTT. Protein sequence: CASSQDRRTDTQYF. The gene calls are TRBV14 and TRBJ2-3; no definite D call. The CDR3 runs 14 residues. With 0 bases removed from V and 3 bases from J, the gap between germline ends came to 7 bases. CDR1 and CDR2 from the germline V gene are SGHDN and FVKESK.

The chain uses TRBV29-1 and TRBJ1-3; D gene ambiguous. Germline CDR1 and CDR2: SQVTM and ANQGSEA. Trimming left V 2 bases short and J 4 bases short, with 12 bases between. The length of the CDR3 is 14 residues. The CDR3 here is CSVETGRKGNTIYF. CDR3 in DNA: TGCAGCGTTGAAACGGGGAGAAAAGGAAACACCATATATTTT.

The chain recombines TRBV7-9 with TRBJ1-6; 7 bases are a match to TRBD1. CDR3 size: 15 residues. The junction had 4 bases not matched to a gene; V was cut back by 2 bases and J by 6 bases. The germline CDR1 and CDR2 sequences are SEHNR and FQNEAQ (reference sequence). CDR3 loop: CASSLWGTVNSPLHF. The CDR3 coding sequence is TGTGCCAGCAGCTTATGGGGGACAGTTAATTCACCCCTCCACTTT. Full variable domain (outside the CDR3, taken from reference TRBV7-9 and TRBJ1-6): DTGVSQNPRHKITKRGQNVTFRCDPISEHNRLYWYRQTLGQGPEFLTYFQNEAQLEKSRLLSDRFSAERPKGSFSTLEIQRTEQGDSAMYLCASSLWGTVNSPLHFGNGTRLTVT.

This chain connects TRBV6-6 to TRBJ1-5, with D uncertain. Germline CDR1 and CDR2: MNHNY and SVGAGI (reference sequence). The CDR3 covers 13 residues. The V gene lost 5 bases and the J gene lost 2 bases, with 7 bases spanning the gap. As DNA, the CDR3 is TGTGCCAGCAGTCCTCGGGGCAATCAGCCCCAGCATTTT. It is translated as CASSPRGNQPQHF.

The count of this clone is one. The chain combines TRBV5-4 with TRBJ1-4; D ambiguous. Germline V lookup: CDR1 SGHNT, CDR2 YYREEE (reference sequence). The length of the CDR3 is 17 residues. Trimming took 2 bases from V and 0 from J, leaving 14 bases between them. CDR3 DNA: TGTGCCAGCAGCTTTGCAACCACCCGAGCAACTAATGAAAAACTGTTTTTT. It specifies CASSFATTRATNEKLFF.

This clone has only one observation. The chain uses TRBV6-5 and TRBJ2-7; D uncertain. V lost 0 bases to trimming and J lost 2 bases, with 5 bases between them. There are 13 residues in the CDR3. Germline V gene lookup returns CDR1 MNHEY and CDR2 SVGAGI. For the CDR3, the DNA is TGTGCCAGCAGTTACTCGAGTCCCTACGAGCAGTACTTC. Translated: CASSYSSPYEQYF.

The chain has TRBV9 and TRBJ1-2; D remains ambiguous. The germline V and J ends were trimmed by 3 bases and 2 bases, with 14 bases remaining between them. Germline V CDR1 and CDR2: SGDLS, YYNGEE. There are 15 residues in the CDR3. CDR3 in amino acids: CASSGGQAVNYGYTF. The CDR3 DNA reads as TGTGCCAGCAGCGGAGGGCAGGCGGTGAACTATGGCTACACCTTC.

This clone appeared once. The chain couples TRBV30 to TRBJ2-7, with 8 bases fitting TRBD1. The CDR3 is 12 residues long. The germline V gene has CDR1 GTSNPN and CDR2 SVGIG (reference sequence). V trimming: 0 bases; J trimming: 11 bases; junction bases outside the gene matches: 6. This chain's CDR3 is CAWSVQGAVKYF. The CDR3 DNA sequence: TGTGCCTGGAGTGTTCAGGGGGCGGTTAAGTACTTC.

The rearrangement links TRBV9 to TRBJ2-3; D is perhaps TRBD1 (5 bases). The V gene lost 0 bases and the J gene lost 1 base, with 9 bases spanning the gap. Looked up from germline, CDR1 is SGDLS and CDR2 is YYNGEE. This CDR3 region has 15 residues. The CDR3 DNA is TGTGCCAGCAGCGTAGGGACAACGGGCACAGATACGCAGTATTTT. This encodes CASSVGTTGTDTQYF.

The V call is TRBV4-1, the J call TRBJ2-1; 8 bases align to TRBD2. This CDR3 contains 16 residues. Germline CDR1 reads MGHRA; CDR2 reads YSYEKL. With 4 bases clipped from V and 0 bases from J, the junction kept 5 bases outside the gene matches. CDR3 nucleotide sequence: TGCGCCAGCAGCCTAGAGACTAGCGCCTCCTACAATGAGCAGTTCTTC. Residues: CASSLETSASYNEQFF.